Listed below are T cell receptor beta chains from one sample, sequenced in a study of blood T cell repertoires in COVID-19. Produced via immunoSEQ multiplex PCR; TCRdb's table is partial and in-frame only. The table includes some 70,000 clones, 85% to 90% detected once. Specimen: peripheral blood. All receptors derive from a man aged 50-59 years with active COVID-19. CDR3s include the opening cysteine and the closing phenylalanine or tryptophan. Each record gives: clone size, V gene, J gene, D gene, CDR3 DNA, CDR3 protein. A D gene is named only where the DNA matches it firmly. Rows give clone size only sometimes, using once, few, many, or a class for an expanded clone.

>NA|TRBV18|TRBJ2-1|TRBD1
TGTGCCAGCTCACCTGGGACAGGGAAAGGAAATGAGCAGTTCTTC
CASSPGTGKGNEQFF
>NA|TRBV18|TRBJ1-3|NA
TGTGCCAGCTCACTAAGCCGACCGGGAGAGAACAACATCGGAAACACCATATATTTT
CASSLSRPGENNIGNTIYF
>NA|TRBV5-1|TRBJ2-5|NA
TGCGCCAGCAGCTTGGGGACAGCGCGAGAGACCCAGTACTTC
CASSLGTARETQYF
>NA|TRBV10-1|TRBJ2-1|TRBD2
TGCGATCCACCTCTCCTTTGCCTCAGGACGGGAACCGGGACTAGAAAGAATGAGCAGTTCTTC
CDPPLLCLRTGTGTRKNEQFF
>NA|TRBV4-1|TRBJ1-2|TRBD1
TGCGCCAGCAGCCAAGATCCCCGACAGGGGGCTCTGTTAGCTAACTATGGCTACACCTTC
CASSQDPRQGALLANYGYTF
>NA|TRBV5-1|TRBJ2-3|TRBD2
TGCGCCAGCAGCCCTAGGGGAGGGGCCCCCACAGATACGCAGTATTTT
CASSPRGGAPTDTQYF
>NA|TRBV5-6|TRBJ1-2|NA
TGTGCCAGCAGACTGTTCTATGGCTACACCTTC
CASRLFYGYTF
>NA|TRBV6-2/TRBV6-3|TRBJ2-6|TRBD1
TGTGCCAGCAGTTACTTGGGGACAGGGGGCGATTCCTCTGGGGCCAACGTCCTGACTTTC
CASSYLGTGGDSSGANVLTF
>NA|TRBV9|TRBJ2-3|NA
TGTGCCAGCAGCGTAGACGGTAGGCGGGGAGATACGCAGTATTTT
CASSVDGRRGDTQYF
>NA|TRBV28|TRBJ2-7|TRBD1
TGTGCCAGCAGCTCCCTAGGGGGCGTAGGCTCCTACGAGCAGTACTTC
CASSSLGGVGSYEQYF
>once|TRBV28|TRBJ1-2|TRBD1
TGTGCCAGCAGTCCGACAGGGGGGAGTATTGTGGGCTACACCTTC
CASSPTGGSIVGYTF